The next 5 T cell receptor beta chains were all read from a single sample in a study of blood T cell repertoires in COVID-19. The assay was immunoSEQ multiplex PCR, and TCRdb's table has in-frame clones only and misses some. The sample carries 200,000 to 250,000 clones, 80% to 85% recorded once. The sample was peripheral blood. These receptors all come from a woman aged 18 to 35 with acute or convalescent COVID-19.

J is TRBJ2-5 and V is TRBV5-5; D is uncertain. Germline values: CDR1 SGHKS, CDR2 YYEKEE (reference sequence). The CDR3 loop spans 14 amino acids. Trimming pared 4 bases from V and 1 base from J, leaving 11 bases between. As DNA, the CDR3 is TGTGCCAGCAGCCCAACGGGTACCCAAGAGACCCAGTACTTC. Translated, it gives CASSPTGTQETQYF.

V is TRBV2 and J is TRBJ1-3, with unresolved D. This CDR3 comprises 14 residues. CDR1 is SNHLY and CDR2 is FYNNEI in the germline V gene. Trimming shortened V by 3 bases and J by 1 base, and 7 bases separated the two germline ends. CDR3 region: CASSDVFSGNTIYF. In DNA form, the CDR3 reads TGTGCCAGCAGTGACGTCTTTTCTGGAAACACCATATATTTT. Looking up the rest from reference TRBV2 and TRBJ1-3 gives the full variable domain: EPEVTQTPSHQVTQMGQEVILRCVPISNHLYFYWYRQILGQKVEFLVSFYNNEISEKSEIFDDQFSVERPDGSNFTLKIRSTKLEDSAMYFCASSDVFSGNTIYFGEGSWLTVV.

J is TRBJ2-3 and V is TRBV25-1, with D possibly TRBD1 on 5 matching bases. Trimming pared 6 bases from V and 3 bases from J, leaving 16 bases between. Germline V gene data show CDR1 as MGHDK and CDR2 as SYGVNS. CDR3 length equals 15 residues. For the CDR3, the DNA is TGTGCCAGCAGCTTAGGGGTGTGGAGAACAGATACGCAGTATTTT. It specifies CASSLGVWRTDTQYF.

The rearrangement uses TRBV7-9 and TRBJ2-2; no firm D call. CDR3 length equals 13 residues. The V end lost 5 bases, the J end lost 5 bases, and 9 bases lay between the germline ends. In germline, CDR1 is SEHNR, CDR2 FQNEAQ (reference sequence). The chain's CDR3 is CASSPPETGELFF. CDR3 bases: TGTGCCAGCAGCCCACCGGAGACCGGGGAGCTGTTTTTT.

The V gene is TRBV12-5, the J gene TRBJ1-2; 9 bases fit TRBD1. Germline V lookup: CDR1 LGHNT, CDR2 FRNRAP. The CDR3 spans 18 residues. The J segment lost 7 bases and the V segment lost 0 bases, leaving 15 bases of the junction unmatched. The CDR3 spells CASGLVWDRDPARSGYTF. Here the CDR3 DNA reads TGTGCTAGTGGTTTGGTTTGGGACAGGGATCCGGCGAGGAGTGGCTACACCTTC.